The 4 T cell receptor beta chains reported below all come from one sample, sequenced in a study of T cells after yellow fever vaccination. TCRdb fed the 5' RACE reads into MiXCR, producing one record per CDR3 protein. The sample contains some 560,000 distinct CDR3 sequences, under 25% of which appear only once. The specimen comprised PBMCs, sampled 15 days after the yellow fever booster vaccination. The receptor source for this set is a man aged 25 to 40 who received the YFV17D yellow fever vaccine.

The sample holds a few counts of this clonotype. The rearrangement links TRBV15 to TRBJ1-2; D is ambiguous. V lost 0 bases and J 4 bases, leaving 21 bases between the germline ends. CDR1 is LNHNV, CDR2 YYDKDF, per germline (reference sequence). CDR3 length: 18 residues. Here the CDR3 DNA reads TGTGCCACCAGCAGAGATGTCGACTCCGAAAGTAAGGCCTATGGCTACACCTTC. This sequence encodes CATSRDVDSESKAYGYTF.

This clonotype occurred a few times. The chain couples TRBV7-6 to TRBJ2-2; 9 bases match TRBD2. After removal of 2 bases from V and 0 bases from J, the junction contained 7 bases not matched to a gene. This CDR3 spans 18 amino acids. Germline V gives CDR1 SGHVS, CDR2 FNYEAQ. CDR3 bases: TGTGCCAGCAGCTTATCTTGGGCGGGAGGGACGAACACCGGGGAGCTGTTTTTT. This gives the protein CASSLSWAGGTNTGELFF.

In its sample, this clonotype was seen a few times. The V and J genes are TRBV12-3 or TRBV12-4 and TRBJ1-1; D gene unclear. The CDR3 is 12 residues long. The V gene lost 7 bases and the J gene lost 4 bases, with 10 bases spanning the gap. The CDR3 DNA follows: TGTGCCAGCACTCCACATCGCACTGAAGCTTTCTTT. This gives the protein CASTPHRTEAFF.

This clonotype occurred a few times. This chain uses TRBV20-1 with TRBJ2-7, with D possibly TRBD2 on 6 matching bases. CDR1 is DFQATT, CDR2 SNEGSKA, per germline (reference sequence). V was clipped by 6 bases and J by 3 bases, with 15 bases between them. The CDR3 contains 13 residues. For the CDR3, the DNA is TGCAGTGCGCCGGGAGCGAACTACTACGAGCAGTACTTC. Amino acid sequence: CSAPGANYYEQYF.